The clone carrying this TCR beta chain has a count of ten or more. Unique molecular identifiers tagged the TCRbeta library. TCRdb processed the PCR reads anew with MiXCR; each CDR3 protein has one entry. In the table there are more than 200,000 distinct CDR3 sequences, about 23% of which are singletons. This entry belongs to a study of T-cell reconstitution after alpha-beta-depleted transplantation in children. This CDR3 has 13 residues. Germline CDR1 is MNHEY and CDR2 is SMNVEV (reference sequence). Trimming shortened V by 3 bases and J by 3 bases, and 9 bases separated the two germline ends. This sequence joins TRBV27 and TRBJ2-7; no clear D. This clonotype was obtained from a girl aged 2 to 9 with Fanconi anemia, due to receive a stem cell transplant. The sample was PBMCs, taken before TCRalphabeta/CD19-depleted stem cell transplant. The CDR3 DNA reads TGTGCCAGCAGTTTCCCAGGACGCTACGAGCAGTACTTC. Amino acid sequence: CASSFPGRYEQYF.